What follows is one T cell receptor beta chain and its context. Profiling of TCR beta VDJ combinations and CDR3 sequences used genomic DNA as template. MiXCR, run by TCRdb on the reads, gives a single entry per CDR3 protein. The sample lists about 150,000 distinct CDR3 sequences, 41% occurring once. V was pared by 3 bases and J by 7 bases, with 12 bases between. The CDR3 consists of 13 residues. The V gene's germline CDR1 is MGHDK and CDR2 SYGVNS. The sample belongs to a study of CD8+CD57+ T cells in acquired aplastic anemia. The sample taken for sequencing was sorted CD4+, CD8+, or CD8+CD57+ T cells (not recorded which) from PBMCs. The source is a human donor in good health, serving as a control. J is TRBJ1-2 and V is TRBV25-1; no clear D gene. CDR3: CASSDGRTSGYTF. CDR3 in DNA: TGTGCCAGCAGTGACGGACGGACTAGTGGCTACACCTTC.